Sequencing of this TCR beta chain was carried out in a study of blood T cells in healthy people across ages. Whole-study context: Template switching caught about one barcoded beta molecule for each two T cells.

Study-wide results and limits: Estimates of total diversity, which came from one million sequenced T cells, were considered to be underestimates. Both naive CD4+ cell counts and diversity were greater in long-lived donors than in aged donors.

A remark on this clonotype: Its antigen is unidentified.

This CDR3 comprises 15 residues. V lost 0 bases and J lost 3, with 13 bases in between. The germline gives CDR1 SGDLS, CDR2 YYNGEE. With a J-beta primer mix and a sample-barcoded 5' primer, a second PCR ran 7 to 11 cycles. In TCRdb, the 5' RACE reads were re-called with MiXCR into one record per CDR3 protein. The data contain more than 700,000 distinct CDR3 sequences, roughly 50% of them singletons. The V and J genes are TRBV9 and TRBJ2-7, with D possibly being TRBD2 (5 bases). Sequencing input: blood. This clonotype was obtained from a man older than 75 in good health. The CDR3: CASSVDQAGGYEQYF. The CDR3 DNA sequence: TGTGCCAGCAGCGTAGACCAGGCGGGCGGCTACGAGCAGTACTTC.